The 30 T cell receptor beta chains in this list originate from one sample, sequenced in a study of blood T cells in healthy people across ages. Alongside a J-beta primer mix, a sample-barcoded 5' primer served in a second PCR lasting about 7 to 12 cycles. MiXCR, applied by TCRdb to the 5' RACE reads, yields one record per CDR3 protein. The table records approximately 830,000 distinct CDR3 sequences, approximately 59% of them present only once. The sequenced sample was blood. These receptors were taken from a man under 40 in good health.

The chain carries TRBV25-1 and TRBJ1-2; perhaps TRBD1 as D (6 bases). The CDR3 has 14 residues. Germline assignment: CDR1 MGHDK and CDR2 SYGVNS. V shed 4 bases and J shed 3 bases, with 12 bases lying between them. The CDR3 is CASSAGGNHYGYTF. The CDR3 DNA is TGTGCCAGCAGTGCCGGGGGCAACCACTATGGCTACACCTTC.

The chain uses TRBV15 and TRBJ2-3; D gene uncertain. CDR3 length equals 13 residues. Trimming stripped 1 base from V and 2 bases from J, with 4 bases between. CDR1 LNHNV and CDR2 YYDKDF come from the germline V gene (reference sequence). The CDR3 here is CATSRVITDTQYF. As DNA, the CDR3 is TGTGCCACCAGCAGAGTGATCACAGATACGCAGTATTTT.

The chain joins TRBV7-2 to TRBJ2-5, with D perhaps TRBD2 (6 bases). The V and J ends lost 3 bases and 2 bases respectively, with 16 bases between them. The CDR3 spans 16 residues. Germline loops: CDR1 SGHTA, CDR2 FQGNSA. CDR3 coding DNA: TGTGCCAGCAGCTTGTCGGCGGGACCAGTACAAGAGACCCAGTACTTC. Its protein is CASSLSAGPVQETQYF.

This clonotype showed up just once. V and J are TRBV6-2 or TRBV6-3 and TRBJ2-2; perhaps TRBD1 as D (8 bases). This CDR3 region has 15 residues. The V gene lost 6 bases and the J gene lost 6 bases, with 17 bases spanning the gap. CDR1 is MNHEY, CDR2 SVGEGT, per germline. DNA for the CDR3: TGTGCCAGCAGAACCGGACAGGGAGGGCCCGGGGAGCTGTTTTTT. This encodes CASRTGQGGPGELFF.

V is TRBV30 and J is TRBJ1-2; 9 positions agree with TRBD1. Germline lookup yields CDR1 GTSNPN and CDR2 SVGIG (reference sequence). V was clipped by 5 bases and J by 3 bases; unmatched bases: 1. CDR3 size: 12 residues. The CDR3 coding sequence is TGTGCCTGGGGGGACAGGGACTATGGCTACACCTTC. It yields the protein CAWGDRDYGYTF.

This clonotype appeared a few times. The chain recombines TRBV29-1 with TRBJ2-1; no reliable D call. The CDR3 is 16 amino acids. CDR1 and CDR2 (germline): SQVTM, ANQGSEA. Trimming pared 2 bases from V and 0 bases from J, leaving 14 bases between. The CDR3 DNA sequence: TGCAGCGTTGAACTTGTTCAATGGAGCTCCTACAATGAGCAGTTCTTC. Amino acid sequence: CSVELVQWSSYNEQFF.

V usage is TRBV6-4 and J usage is TRBJ2-3, with 11 bases lining up with TRBD2. Unmatched junction bases numbered 6, after V lost 4 bases and J lost 3 bases. This CDR3 spans 16 amino acids. Germline lookup yields CDR1 MRHNA and CDR2 SNTAGT. The CDR3 here is CASSVTGTSGTDTQYF. Written as DNA, the CDR3 is TGTGCCAGCAGTGTAACCGGGACTAGCGGTACAGATACGCAGTATTTT.

The chain employs TRBV7-3 and TRBJ2-3, with D tentatively TRBD2 (7 bases). V was clipped by 5 bases and J by 9 bases, with 15 bases between them. This CDR3 region has 13 residues. The germline V gene has CDR1 SGHTA and CDR2 FQGTGA. The CDR3 DNA reads as TGTGCCAGCAGCCCGAGGGGGGGTGGCACGCAGTATTTT. This gives the protein CASSPRGGGTQYF.

The V and J genes are TRBV10-3 and TRBJ1-1; a possible D gene is TRBD1 (5 bases). The CDR3 runs to 13 residues. Trimming shortened V by 8 bases and J by 4 bases, and 14 bases separated the two germline ends. Germline V lookup: CDR1 ENHRY, CDR2 SYGVKD. The CDR3 here is CAIAREDGTEAFF. CDR3 nucleotides: TGTGCCATCGCCAGGGAGGATGGCACTGAAGCTTTCTTT.

This rearrangement joins TRBV9 to TRBJ2-2, with 7 bases fitting TRBD2. This CDR3 comprises 15 residues. V shed 3 bases, J shed 4 bases, and the junction held 6 bases outside the gene matches. Germline V gene lookup returns CDR1 SGDLS and CDR2 YYNGEE. The CDR3 spells CASSAGLGGTGELFF. The CDR3 DNA reads TGTGCCAGCAGCGCCGGACTAGGAGGCACCGGGGAGCTGTTTTTT.

The V and J genes are TRBV20-1 and TRBJ2-5; D perhaps matches TRBD2 (6 bases). The ends were cut back, 3 bases at V and 1 base at J, with 12 bases in the middle. Per germline, CDR1 DFQATT and CDR2 SNEGSKA (reference sequence). The CDR3 is 14 residues long. The CDR3 DNA follows: TGCAGTGCTAGTTTGGGGGGAGTCCAAGAGACCCAGTACTTC. Translating gives CSASLGGVQETQYF.

The chain couples TRBV10-2 to TRBJ2-4, with D perhaps assigned TRBD1 or TRBD2 (5 bases each). Germline CDR1 WSHSY, CDR2 SAAADI. The CDR3 length is 14 residues. V shed 6 bases and J shed 13 bases, with 22 bases lying between them. The CDR3 protein is CASSRPTDLGEQYF. CDR3 in DNA: TGCGCCAGCAGCCGACCGACAGATTTGGGGGAGCAGTACTTC.

The V and J genes are TRBV3-1 and TRBJ1-5; D gene uncertain. V shed 4 bases and J shed 2 bases, with 12 bases lying between them. CDR1 LGHDT and CDR2 YNNKEL come from the germline V gene (reference sequence). The CDR3 consists of 15 residues. The CDR3 is CASSPSEGRNQPQHF. DNA of the CDR3: TGTGCCAGCAGCCCCAGTGAAGGCCGCAATCAGCCCCAGCATTTT.

The gene calls are TRBV9 and TRBJ2-5, with TRBD2 identical over 9 bases. The J call may be mistaken, given a closer DNA end match to TRBJ2-7. CDR1 SGDLS and CDR2 YYNGEE come from the germline V gene. CDR3 length: 15 amino acids. The CDR3 protein is CASSVGGQRGAEQYF. The CDR3 DNA is TGTGCCAGCAGCGTAGGCGGTCAGCGGGGGGCCGAGCAGTACTTC.

This clonotype was seen just once. The chain employs TRBV5-5 and TRBJ1-4; D remains unclear. Looked up from germline, CDR1 is SGHKS and CDR2 is YYEKEE (reference sequence). The germline V and J ends were trimmed by 3 bases and 8 bases, with 14 bases remaining between them. The CDR3 has 14 amino acids. In DNA form, the CDR3 reads TGTGCCAGCAGCTATTCTTTCGTCGAGGAAAAACTGTTTTTT. This encodes CASSYSFVEEKLFF.

Worth noting for this clonotype: The germline gene is not matched at one end of the junction; a read error may be the cause. The chain joins TRBV9 to TRBJ2-7; 10 positions agree with TRBD1. CDR1 and CDR2 (germline): SGDLS, YYNGEE. The CDR3 totals 15 residues. CDR3: CASSVGTGDTYEQYF. Here the CDR3 DNA reads TGTGCCAGTAGCGTAGGGACAGGGGATACCTACGAGCAGTACTTC. The variable domain in full, completed from reference TRBV9 and TRBJ2-7, reads DSGVTQTPKHLITATGQRVTLRCSPRSGDLSVYWYQQSLDQGLQFLIQYYNGEERAKGNILERFSAQQFPDLHSELNLSSLELGDSALYFCASSVGTGDTYEQYFGPGTRLTVT.

The rearrangement uses TRBV4-2 and TRBJ2-1; 9 bases are shared with TRBD1. J lost 2 bases, V lost 0 bases, and 17 bases had no gene match. The germline V gene has CDR1 LGHNA and CDR2 YNFKEQ. The CDR3 runs 21 residues. The CDR3 here is CASSQDPARTGAGVPYNEQFF. CDR3 bases: TGTGCCAGCAGCCAAGACCCCGCCCGGACAGGGGCAGGAGTACCCTACAATGAGCAGTTCTTC.

V usage is TRBV4-2 and J usage is TRBJ2-2; D perhaps matches TRBD2 (6 bases). This CDR3 is built from 16 residues. CDR1 is LGHNA and CDR2 is YNFKEQ in the germline V gene. V dropped 3 bases and J dropped 5 bases, with 16 bases sitting between them. The CDR3 nucleotides are TGTGCCAGCAGCCACACCGGGAGCTCCTGGACCGGGGAGCTGTTTTTT. The encoded protein is CASSHTGSSWTGELFF.

This clonotype was detected a few times. CDR3 amino acids: CSARRGGSYNEQFF. DNA for the CDR3: TGCAGTGCTCGCCGGGGCGGATCCTACAATGAGCAGTTCTTC. V gene TRBV20-1 combines with J gene TRBJ2-1, with D perhaps assigned TRBD1 or TRBD2 (5 bases each). This CDR3 is 14 amino acids long. Trimming took off 5 bases at V and 1 base at J, with 12 bases between the two ends. Germline lookup yields CDR1 DFQATT and CDR2 SNEGSKA (reference sequence).

The CDR3 bases are TGTGCCAGCAGTTTATCAGGACAGGGTTATAGCAATCAGCCCCAGCATTTT. This sequence encodes CASSLSGQGYSNQPQHF. The chain combines TRBV27 with TRBJ1-5; 8 nucleotides line up with TRBD1. After removal of 0 bases from V and 0 bases from J, the junction contained 4 bases not matched to a gene. Germline CDR1 is MNHEY and CDR2 is SMNVEV (reference sequence). CDR3 length equals 17 residues.

The chain has TRBV4-3 and TRBJ2-7; TRBD2 agrees at 11 bases. CDR1 is LGHNA, CDR2 YSLEER, per germline. The CDR3 extends over 18 amino acids. Trimming took 3 bases from V and 4 from J; bases not matched to a gene: 14. CDR3 sequence reads: CASSQNHLGLAEGYEQYF. CDR3 sequence (DNA): TGCGCCAGCAGCCAGAACCATCTGGGACTAGCGGAGGGATACGAGCAGTACTTC.

The rearrangement links TRBV20-1 to TRBJ2-5, with 10 bases identical to TRBD2. The length of the CDR3 is 13 residues. Per the germline V gene, CDR1 is DFQATT and CDR2 is SNEGSKA (reference sequence). V lost 5 bases to trimming and J lost 1 base; unmatched junction nucleotides: 1. CDR3 coding DNA: TGCAGTGCTCCTAGCGGGGGCCAAGAGACCCAGTACTTC. Encoded protein: CSAPSGGQETQYF.

The V gene is TRBV15, the J gene TRBJ2-1; TRBD2 matches 10 bases. This CDR3 has 15 residues. Per germline, CDR1 LNHNV and CDR2 YYDKDF (reference sequence). The V segment lost 3 bases and the J segment 5 bases; nucleotides outside the gene matches: 4. The DNA of the CDR3 is TGTGCCACCAGCAGCCCAAGCGGGGGGGACAATGAGCAGTTCTTC. This codes for CATSSPSGGDNEQFF.

The chain has TRBV6-1 and TRBJ2-1; the D gene is possibly TRBD1 (6 bases). V was shortened by 1 base and J by 4 bases, with 8 bases between the two germline ends. Germline CDR1 reads MNHNS; CDR2 reads SASEGT. The CDR3 length is 14 residues. CDR3 nucleotide sequence: TGTGCCAGCAGTGAAGACAGGGAATACAATGAGCAGTTCTTC. It specifies CASSEDREYNEQFF.

J is TRBJ2-5 and V is TRBV20-1, with 15 bases identical to TRBD2. Per germline, CDR1 DFQATT and CDR2 SNEGSKA (reference sequence). The CDR3 extends over 18 amino acids. With V trimmed by 0 bases and J by 1 base, 6 bases remained unmatched. The CDR3 loop reads CSAREGLAGGSSQETQYF. The CDR3 coding sequence is TGCAGTGCTAGAGAGGGACTAGCGGGGGGTTCCTCCCAAGAGACCCAGTACTTC.

The CDR3 is CASSSVSRLEQFF. The CDR3 coding sequence is TGTGCCAGCAGTTCCGTCTCGCGGTTAGAGCAGTTCTTC. The chain employs TRBV6-2 or TRBV6-3 and TRBJ2-1, with unresolved D. This CDR3 has 13 residues. Per germline, CDR1 MNHEY and CDR2 SVGEGT. The V gene lost 4 bases and the J gene lost 10 bases, with 14 bases spanning the gap.

The chain is built from TRBV10-3 and TRBJ2-5; D possibly uses TRBD1 or TRBD2 (5 bases each). With 8 bases removed from V and 5 bases from J, the gap between germline ends came to 18 bases. There are 14 residues in the CDR3. Germline-derived CDR1 and CDR2 are ENHRY and SYGVKD. The CDR3 nucleotides read TGTGCCATCTCCGAGGGGAAGGGGCCGGAGACCCAGTACTTC. Amino acid sequence: CAISEGKGPETQYF.

V is TRBV30 and J is TRBJ2-1, with 7 positions matching TRBD2. This CDR3 comprises 11 residues. The V gene's germline CDR1 is GTSNPN and CDR2 SVGIG (reference sequence). V lost 2 bases to trimming and J lost 9 bases; unmatched junction nucleotides: 1. DNA of the CDR3: TGTGCCTGGAGTTCGGGGGGTGAGCAGTTCTTC. This gives the protein CAWSSGGEQFF. The whole variable domain, filled in from reference TRBV30 and TRBJ2-1, reads SQTIHQWPATLVQPVGSPLSLECTVEGTSNPNLYWYRQAAGRGLQLLFYSVGIGQISSEVPQNLSASRPQDRQFILSSKKLLLSDSGFYLCAWSSGGEQFFGPGTRLTVL.

The sample holds a few counts of this clonotype. The V call is TRBV5-1, the J call TRBJ2-1, with D unclear. Trimming took off 1 base at V and 4 bases at J, with 15 bases between the two ends. The CDR3 length is 16 residues. CDR1 is SGHRS, CDR2 YFSETQ, per germline. CDR3 nucleotide sequence: TGCGCCAGCAGCTTGTCTGGCGGACCCTTATACAATGAGCAGTTCTTC. Residues: CASSLSGGPLYNEQFF.

In its sample, this clonotype was seen a few times. V is TRBV19 and J is TRBJ2-1, with TRBD1 matching over 7 bases. This CDR3 is 15 amino acids long. V shed 8 bases, J shed 2 bases, and the junction held 9 bases outside the gene matches. The V gene's germline CDR1 is LNHDA and CDR2 SQIVND (reference sequence). The CDR3 protein is CASSTGTAAYNEQFF. The CDR3 nucleotides are TGTGCCAGTTCGACCGGGACAGCGGCCTACAATGAGCAGTTCTTC.